Listed here are 5 T cell receptor beta chains from one sample, sequenced in a study of cytomegalovirus exposure and HLA in healthy donors. The PCR was carried out with 60 Vbeta primers and 13 Jbeta primers. The table came from immunoSEQ multiplex PCR; TCRdb's copy has only in-frame clones and leaves some out. The data hold around 120,000 clones, with about 71% observed a single time. Sequenced sample: PBMCs. The receptors shown here come from a woman aged 55-70 years in good health and CMV-seropositive.

This clone was counted a few times. The chain recombines TRBV5-4 with TRBJ2-1; TRBD2 matches at 7 bases. Unmatched junction bases numbered 6, after V lost 2 bases and J lost 4 bases. The CDR3 is 15 amino acids. The V gene's germline CDR1 is SGHNT and CDR2 YYREEE (reference sequence). Written as DNA, the CDR3 is TGTGCCAGCAGCTTACGGACTAGGGGATACAATGAGCAGTTCTTC. As protein: CASSLRTRGYNEQFF.

The gene calls are TRBV27 and TRBJ1-6; TRBD1 is a possible D gene (5 bases). V shed 4 bases and J shed 8 bases, with 15 bases lying between them. Germline V lookup: CDR1 MNHEY, CDR2 SMNVEV (reference sequence). The CDR3 extends over 15 amino acids. This chain's CDR3 is CASSSNRLRDSPLHF. In DNA form, the CDR3 reads TGTGCCAGCAGTTCGAACAGGCTCAGAGATTCACCCCTCCACTTT.

In its sample, this clone was seen once. At one end, the junction sequence differs from germline, possibly due to a read error. The genes are TRBV7-9 and TRBJ2-7; TRBD2 agrees at 7 bases. Germline CDR1 SEHNR, CDR2 FQNEAQ (reference sequence). CDR3 length: 15 residues. The DNA for the CDR3 is TGTGCCCGCAGCTTCGGGCGGGGGTCCTCCTACGAGCAGTACTTC. Protein product: CARSFGRGSSYEQYF.

This rearrangement joins TRBV9 to TRBJ1-2; 8 nucleotides align to TRBD1. The CDR3 is made up of 16 amino acids. Germline lookup yields CDR1 SGDLS and CDR2 YYNGEE. Trimming took 0 bases from V and 1 from J; bases not matched to a gene: 5. CDR3 residues: CASSVARQGSNYGYTF. The CDR3 DNA reads TGTGCCAGCAGCGTAGCTCGACAGGGGAGTAACTATGGCTACACCTTC.

Only a few counts were recorded for this clone. The rearrangement links TRBV18 to TRBJ1-6; D call uncertain. The CDR3 contains 15 residues. The germline V gene encodes CDR1 KGHSH and CDR2 LQKENI. The V end was cut by 1 base, the J end by 5 bases, with 9 bases between. The CDR3 DNA follows: TGTGCCAGCTCACCACGGGCCTTGGATAATTCACCCCTCCACTTT. It codes for CASSPRALDNSPLHF.